The source of this T cell receptor (beta chain) is a study of T cell clonotyping in hematopoietic cell transplantation. Recipient blood drawn about 28 days pretransplant and days 30, 100, 180 after. Data came from immunoSEQ multiplex PCR; TCRdb stores just in-frame clones and leaves some out. The data contain 15,000 to 20,000 clones, about 61% of them singletons. Concerning this clone: Its antigen remains unknown. Other DNA sequences in this sample translate to the same CDR3.

Study-wide results and limits: At the given depth, recipient repertoires were over 97% de novo clonotypes. Broader posttransplant TCR repertoire diversity was predicted by graft donor and pretransplant recipient Inverse Simpson Index values.

This CDR3 is 16 amino acids long. Per the germline V gene, CDR1 is SGDLS and CDR2 is YYNGEE. The junction had 10 bases not matched to a gene; V was cut back by 3 bases and J by 5 bases. This material consisted of PBMCs, taken 30 days after allogeneic stem cell transplant. The chain links TRBV9 to TRBJ2-5; 10 bases line up with TRBD2. This clonotype was obtained from a male patient aged 45-60 years who had an allogeneic stem cell transplant from an unrelated donor, so T cells may come from the graft donor. Some clones in this sample may be carry-over from other donors' samples. DNA for the CDR3: TGTGCCAGCAGCGGATTAGCGGGGGGTAGTCGCGAGACCCAGTACTTC. This gives the protein CASSGLAGGSRETQYF.